The entry below describes one TCR beta chain. This specimen comes from a study of blood T cell repertoires in COVID-19. Here immunoSEQ multiplex PCR was the method, and the copy in TCRdb shows in-frame clones only, minus some. The sample has about 150,000 clones, 90% to 95% seen once. This CDR3 has 14 amino acids. V was pared by 7 bases and J by 5 bases, with 17 bases between. CDR1 and CDR2 (germline): GTSNPN, SVGIG (reference sequence). This TCR was recovered from a man aged 50 or older with acute or convalescent COVID-19. The sample taken for sequencing was peripheral blood. This chain uses TRBV30 with TRBJ1-4, with D possibly matching TRBD1 (6 bases). The CDR3 bases are TGTGCCTTCCCAACCGGGACAAGGAATGAAAAACTGTTTTTT. Translated, it gives CAFPTGTRNEKLFF.